This TCR beta chain was retrieved from a study of blood T cell repertoires in COVID-19. Profiling relied on immunoSEQ multiplex PCR, and the TCRdb table lists in-frame clones only, not all of them. The sample holds under 200,000 clones, just under 85% seen once. Per germline, CDR1 MGHRA and CDR2 YSYEKL. Trimming shortened V by 6 bases and J by 2 bases, and 21 bases separated the two germline ends. This CDR3 region has 17 residues. The sample comprised peripheral blood. This sequence joins TRBV4-1 and TRBJ2-3; D might be TRBD2 (7 bases). This receptor was obtained from an elderly woman with COVID-19, enrolled during active disease. This CDR3 reads CASSLGRAGAFTDTQYF. For the CDR3, the DNA is TGCGCCAGCAGTCTAGGACGGGCGGGGGCCTTCACAGATACGCAGTATTTT.